This entry features one T cell receptor beta chain sequence. Its antigen is still unknown. Unique molecular identifiers featured in each of the TCR beta cDNA libraries. T cells numbering about 1 to 11 million yielded some 480,000 cDNA molecules. MiXCR, run by TCRdb on the PCR reads, gives a single entry per CDR3 protein. Of some 690,000 distinct CDR3 sequences listed, around 64% were seen once; the top ten hold approximately 10%. The data stem from a study of post-analysis software for immune sequencing data. Study details: Relapsing-remitting, secondary progressive and progressive-relapsing forms made up the multiple sclerosis disease courses. Study results and limitations: Included in a set of five TRBV segments more frequent in patients than controls were TRBV5-6, TRBV5-1 and TRBV20-1. Clustering by F measure revealed strong co-clustering among samples prepared together in one batch. Normalized Chao1 diversity was significantly lower in multiple sclerosis patients than in controls.

The CDR3 is 12 amino acids. Germline V lookup: CDR1 SQVTM, CDR2 ANQGSEA. The V gene lost 6 bases and the J gene lost 3 bases, with 10 bases spanning the gap. The chain is built from TRBV29-1 and TRBJ2-3, with D possibly matching TRBD1 (6 bases). Sequencing was performed on blood. The clonotype was recovered from a girl aged 2 to 9 with multiple sclerosis. In nucleotides, the CDR3 is TGCAGCGTCGGGACACCTACAGATACGCAGTATTTT. This sequence encodes CSVGTPTDTQYF.